The 25 T cell receptor beta chains below come from one sample, sequenced in a study of blood T cell repertoires in COVID-19. Repertoires were generated with immunoSEQ multiplex PCR, while TCRdb's copy carries only in-frame clones and drops some. The sample includes about 170,000 clones, around 81% seen only once; the top ten take over 2.5%. The sequenced sample consisted of peripheral blood. These receptors were collected from a human donor with acute or convalescent COVID-19. The donor label of this sample is uncertain.

The V call is TRBV6-5, the J call TRBJ2-7; D is ambiguous. Germline CDR1 MNHEY, CDR2 SVGAGI. Trimming removed 6 bases from V and 5 bases from J, with 11 bases in between. The CDR3 has 12 amino acids. The CDR3, as DNA: TGTGCCAGCAGGGGCCAGGTCGACGAGCAGTACTTC. It encodes CASRGQVDEQYF.

This chain connects TRBV18 to TRBJ1-1; TRBD1 aligns across 8 bases. V trimming: 3 bases; J trimming: 3 bases; junction bases outside the gene matches: 6. Germline-derived CDR1 and CDR2 are KGHSH and LQKENI. The CDR3 spans 15 residues. The CDR3 protein is CASSPGQGGDTEAFF. The DNA for the CDR3 is TGTGCCAGCTCACCCGGACAGGGAGGGGACACTGAAGCTTTCTTT.

The genes are TRBV5-1 and TRBJ1-2; 10 positions match TRBD1. The CDR3 covers 20 residues. The V and J ends lost 2 bases and 0 bases, in that order; junction bases with no gene match: 16. Germline CDR1 and CDR2: SGHRS and YFSETQ. DNA of the CDR3: TGCGCCAGCAGCTTTGACTTGACAGGGGGCGCCCAAAGAACTAACTATGGCTACACCTTC. This codes for CASSFDLTGGAQRTNYGYTF. The full variable domain, rest sourced from reference TRBV5-1 and TRBJ1-2, is KAGVTQTPRYLIKTRGQQVTLSCSPISGHRSVSWYQQTPGQGLQFLFEYFSETQRNKGNFPGRFSGRQFSNSRSEMNVSTLELGDSALYLCASSFDLTGGAQRTNYGYTFGSGTRLTVV.

This clone has only one observation. The chain couples TRBV19 to TRBJ1-4; 7 bases agree with TRBD1. With 5 bases clipped from V and 8 bases from J, the junction kept 5 bases outside the gene matches. The CDR3 extends over 13 amino acids. CDR1 is LNHDA and CDR2 is SQIVND in the germline V gene (reference sequence). The CDR3 nucleotides read TGTGCCAGTAGTGTAACAGGGGCAGAAAAACTGTTTTTT. Translation: CASSVTGAEKLFF.

The gene calls are TRBV4-2 and TRBJ2-7, with 9 bases lining up with TRBD1. CDR1 is LGHNA, CDR2 YNFKEQ, per germline. The CDR3 spans 15 residues. Germline trimming cut 1 base from V and 2 bases from J; bases unmatched to any gene: 3. This CDR3 is CASSQGNRGPYEQYF. Written as DNA, the CDR3 is TGTGCCAGCAGCCAAGGAAACAGGGGGCCCTACGAGCAGTACTTC.

V and J are TRBV28 and TRBJ1-6; no definite D call. Germline lookup yields CDR1 MDHEN and CDR2 SYDVKM. Trimming took off 1 base at V and 13 bases at J, with 17 bases between the two ends. The CDR3 is 15 amino acids. CDR3 nucleotides: TGTGCCAGCAGTTTATTCGTCAGGCAAGACGGCCCCCTCCACTTT. This sequence encodes CASSLFVRQDGPLHF.

This chain connects TRBV6-1 to TRBJ1-3; no firm D call. Germline assignment: CDR1 MNHNS and CDR2 SASEGT. CDR3 length: 16 amino acids. Trimming stripped 1 base from V and 0 bases from J, with 10 bases between. The CDR3: CASSEVPYYSGNTIYF. CDR3 in DNA: TGTGCCAGCAGTGAAGTTCCGTATTACTCTGGAAACACCATATATTTT.

This rearrangement joins TRBV18 to TRBJ1-4; TRBD1 agrees at 10 bases. CDR3 length: 16 residues. J gave up 7 bases and V 4 bases, and 9 bases lay outside the gene matches. CDR1 is KGHSH, CDR2 LQKENI, per germline. The CDR3 loop is CASSQTGQGLSEKLFF. CDR3 nucleotide sequence: TGTGCCAGCTCACAAACGGGACAGGGGTTAAGTGAAAAACTGTTTTTT. Full variable domain (missing parts from reference TRBV18 and TRBJ1-4): NAGVMQNPRHLVRRRGQEARLRCSPMKGHSHVYWYRQLPEEGLKFMVYLQKENIIDESGMPKERFSAEFPKEGPSILRIQQVVRGDSAAYFCASSQTGQGLSEKLFFGSGTQLSVL.

The chain joins TRBV6-1 to TRBJ2-2, with D possibly TRBD2 on 6 matching bases. The germline V gene has CDR1 MNHNS and CDR2 SASEGT. V dropped 3 bases and J dropped 4 bases, with 12 bases sitting between them. The CDR3 has 15 residues. CDR3 coding DNA: TGTGCCAGCAGTGAGGTTAGCGGTATCACCGGGGAGCTGTTTTTT. Translation: CASSEVSGITGELFF.

This clone has just a few counts. The V gene is TRBV2, the J gene TRBJ2-5, with TRBD2 identical over 7 bases. Germline lookup yields CDR1 SNHLY and CDR2 FYNNEI. V lost 4 bases and J lost 3; bases outside the gene matches: 8. CDR3 length equals 15 residues. Written as DNA, the CDR3 is TGTGCCAGCAGTGCCTTAGCGGGCGTTGAAGAGACCCAGTACTTC. It yields the protein CASSALAGVEETQYF.

This chain uses TRBV19 with TRBJ2-1; D perhaps matches TRBD2 (7 bases). Between the trimmed V and J ends, which lost 3 bases and 2 bases, there was a span of 17 bases. Germline V gives CDR1 LNHDA, CDR2 SQIVND (reference sequence). The CDR3 runs 17 residues. As DNA, the CDR3 is TGTGCCAGTAGTATGGGGGCTGCGGGAGCCCCCTACAATGAGCAGTTCTTC. Translated, it gives CASSMGAAGAPYNEQFF. Based on the CDR3 plus reference TRBV19 and TRBJ2-1, the full variable domain is DGGITQSPKYLFRKEGQNVTLSCEQNLNHDAMYWYRQDPGQGLRLIYYSQIVNDFQKGDIAEGYSVSREKKESFPLTVTSAQKNPTAFYLCASSMGAAGAPYNEQFFGPGTRLTVL.

The CDR3: CASSPTGGPYEQYF. Written as DNA, the CDR3 is TGTGCCAGCAGTCCAACGGGGGGGCCGTACGAGCAGTACTTC. This chain uses TRBV11-3 with TRBJ2-7; 8 bases are a match to TRBD2. Per germline, CDR1 SGHNT and CDR2 YENEEA. Trimming removed 6 bases from V and 4 bases from J; junction bases left unmatched: 8. This CDR3 comprises 14 residues.

This clone was detected only a few times. V usage is TRBV30 and J usage is TRBJ1-1; 9 bases align to TRBD1. CDR1 is GTSNPN and CDR2 is SVGIG in the germline V gene (reference sequence). V lost 1 base, J lost 10 bases, and 19 bases stayed unmatched. CDR3 length: 17 residues. The CDR3 region is CAWSAWGTGQSPGVAFF. For the CDR3, the DNA is TGTGCCTGGAGTGCATGGGGGACAGGGCAATCCCCGGGGGTAGCTTTCTTT.

Concerning this clone itself: A clone one base away is much larger, so this may be a read error. The chain employs TRBV7-9 and TRBJ2-1, with TRBD2 matching 8 bases. The CDR3 totals 16 residues. The germline V gene encodes CDR1 SEHNR and CDR2 FQNEAQ (reference sequence). This CDR3 reads CASIQGREGSYNKQFF. CDR3 in DNA: TGTGCCAGCATCCAGGGACGGGAGGGATCCTACAATAAGCAGTTCTTC.

In this sample, this clone turned up once. The CDR3 here is CASSSNRVTEQFF. CDR3 DNA: TGTGCCAGCAGTTCGAACAGGGTAACTGAGCAGTTCTTC. The gene calls are TRBV6-6 and TRBJ2-1; possibly TRBD1 for D (6 bases). The CDR3 contains 13 residues. The germline V and J ends were trimmed by 4 bases and 9 bases, with 13 bases remaining between them. CDR1 MNHNY and CDR2 SVGAGI come from the germline V gene (reference sequence).

The rearrangement joins TRBV5-1 to TRBJ1-1; D is unresolved. The ends were cut back, 0 bases at V and 1 base at J, with 10 bases in the middle. This CDR3 contains 15 residues. The V gene's germline CDR1 is SGHRS and CDR2 YFSETQ. CDR3 protein: CASSLAGRRNTEAFF. The CDR3 DNA follows: TGCGCCAGCAGCTTGGCCGGCCGGAGGAACACTGAAGCTTTCTTT.

The rearrangement links TRBV11-2 to TRBJ1-3; D not resolved. The germline V gene has CDR1 SGHAT and CDR2 FQNNGV. The CDR3 loop spans 14 amino acids. V shed 5 bases and J shed 1 base, with 9 bases lying between them. The CDR3 region is CASSPSESGNTIYF. The CDR3 nucleotides read TGTGCCAGCAGCCCCAGCGAGTCTGGAAACACCATATATTTT.

This chain connects TRBV3-1 (or the pseudogene TRBV3-2) to TRBJ1-2; TRBD1 matches 7 bases. The CDR3 has 14 amino acids. Germline assignment: CDR1 LGHDT and CDR2 YNNKEL (reference sequence). With V trimmed by 0 bases and J by 9 bases, 7 bases remained unmatched. Here the CDR3 reads CASSQDGQARSYTF. CDR3 DNA: TGTGCCAGCAGCCAAGATGGACAGGCTCGAAGCTACACCTTC.

V usage is TRBV28 and J usage is TRBJ1-3; possibly TRBD1 for D (6 bases). The V end lost 4 bases, the J end lost 4 bases, and 11 bases lay between the germline ends. The germline gives CDR1 MDHEN, CDR2 SYDVKM. The CDR3 length is 14 residues. In DNA, the CDR3 is TGTGCCAGCAGTTCTCAGGGGAGCGGAAACACCATATATTTT. It encodes CASSSQGSGNTIYF.

This clone appeared a single time. The chain couples TRBV5-1 to TRBJ2-3; TRBD2 matches at 9 bases. Germline lookup yields CDR1 SGHRS and CDR2 YFSETQ. CDR3 length: 17 residues. After removal of 4 bases from V and 0 bases from J, the junction contained 9 bases not matched to a gene. CDR3 in DNA: TGCGCCAGCAGCCTGACCGGGACTAGCTATAGCACAGATACGCAGTATTTT. Residues: CASSLTGTSYSTDTQYF.

In this sample, this clone turned up once. The gene calls are TRBV25-1 and TRBJ1-5, with 7 bases lining up with TRBD1. The length of the CDR3 is 14 residues. Germline CDR1 reads MGHDK; CDR2 reads SYGVNS. Trimming at V came to 4 bases and at J to 5 bases, leaving 5 bases not matched to a gene. CDR3 sequence reads: CASSVQGTHQPQHF. Here the CDR3 DNA reads TGTGCCAGCAGTGTACAGGGGACTCATCAGCCCCAGCATTTT.

The chain combines TRBV9 with TRBJ1-1; 9 bases line up with TRBD1. CDR3 length: 14 amino acids. The J segment lost 8 bases and the V segment lost 4 bases, leaving 9 bases of the junction unmatched. The germline V gene encodes CDR1 SGDLS and CDR2 YYNGEE. CDR3 DNA: TGTGCCAGCAGCAAGGGACAGGGCGAGGTGGAAGCTTTCTTT. Encoded protein: CASSKGQGEVEAFF.

This chain joins TRBV6-2 or TRBV6-3 and TRBJ2-7, with D possibly matching TRBD1 (5 bases). The ends were cut back, 5 bases at V and 7 bases at J, with 24 bases in the middle. Germline V gene sequence: CDR1 MNHEY, CDR2 SVGEGT. CDR3 size: 16 residues. CDR3 nucleotides: TGTGCCAGCAGTCTCAAAGGGTGGCAGGGAAGGAGAGAGCAGTACTTC. Translation: CASSLKGWQGRREQYF.

This chain links TRBV28 with TRBJ1-1; D perhaps matches TRBD1 (6 bases). Looked up from germline, CDR1 is MDHEN and CDR2 is SYDVKM. V lost 3 bases and J 0 bases, leaving 14 bases between the germline ends. CDR3 size: 16 residues. CDR3 sequence: CASSFVTGAMNTEAFF. As DNA, the CDR3 is TGTGCCAGCAGTTTCGTGACAGGTGCCATGAACACTGAAGCTTTCTTT. The variable domain in full, completed from reference TRBV28 and TRBJ1-1, reads DVKVTQSSRYLVKRTGEKVFLECVQDMDHENMFWYRQDPGLGLRLIYFSYDVKMKEKGDIPEGYSVSREKKERFSLILESASTNQTSMYLCASSFVTGAMNTEAFFGQGTRLTVV.

The rearrangement uses TRBV28 and TRBJ2-7, with TRBD1 matching 8 bases. CDR1 and CDR2 (germline): MDHEN, SYDVKM. With 11 bases clipped from V and 4 bases from J, the junction kept 4 bases outside the gene matches. The CDR3 sequence is 11 residues long. The CDR3 loop is CASRTGYEQYF. The CDR3 region has the DNA TGTGCCTCCCGGACAGGGTACGAGCAGTACTTC. The complete variable domain, with remaining parts taken from reference TRBV28 and TRBJ2-7, reads DVKVTQSSRYLVKRTGEKVFLECVQDMDHENMFWYRQDPGLGLRLIYFSYDVKMKEKGDIPEGYSVSREKKERFSLILESASTNQTSMYLCASRTGYEQYFGPGTRLTVT.